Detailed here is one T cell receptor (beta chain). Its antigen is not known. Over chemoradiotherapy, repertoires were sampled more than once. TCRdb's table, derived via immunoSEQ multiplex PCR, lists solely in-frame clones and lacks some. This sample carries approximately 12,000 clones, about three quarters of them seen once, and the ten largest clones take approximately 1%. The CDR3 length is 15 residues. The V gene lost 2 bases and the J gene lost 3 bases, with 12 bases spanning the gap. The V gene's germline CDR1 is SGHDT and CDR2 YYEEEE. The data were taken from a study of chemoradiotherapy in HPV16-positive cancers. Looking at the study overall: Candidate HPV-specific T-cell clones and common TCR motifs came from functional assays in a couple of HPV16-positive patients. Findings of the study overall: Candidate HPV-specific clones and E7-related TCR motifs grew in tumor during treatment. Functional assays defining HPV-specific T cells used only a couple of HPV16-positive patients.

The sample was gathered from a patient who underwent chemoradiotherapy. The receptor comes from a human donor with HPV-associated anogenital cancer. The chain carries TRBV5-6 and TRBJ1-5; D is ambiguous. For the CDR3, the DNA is TGTGCCAGCAGCTTCCAAGCGGGGAACAATCAGCCCCAGCATTTT. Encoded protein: CASSFQAGNNQPQHF. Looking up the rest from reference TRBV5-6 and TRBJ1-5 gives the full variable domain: DAGVTQSPTHLIKTRGQQVTLRCSPKSGHDTVSWYQQALGQGPQFIFQYYEEEERQRGNFPDRFSGHQFPNYSSELNVNALLLGDSALYLCASSFQAGNNQPQHFGDGTRLSIL.